These 16 T cell receptor beta chains were all obtained from the same sample, sequenced in a study of cytomegalovirus exposure and HLA in healthy donors. The PCR was carried out with 60 Vbeta primers and 13 Jbeta primers. Clones were sequenced by immunoSEQ multiplex PCR, and TCRdb holds only the in-frame ones, with some missing. Here the sample spans about 160,000 clones, 80% being singletons. The sequencing sample was made of PBMCs. These receptors all come from a man younger than 40 in good health and CMV-seronegative.

V and J are TRBV27 and TRBJ2-7; D is unclear. CDR1 and CDR2 (germline): MNHEY, SMNVEV (reference sequence). Trimming cost V 0 bases and J 0 bases, with 12 bases left between them. The CDR3 is 16 residues long. CDR3 protein: CASSLSGVSSSYEQYF. The DNA of the CDR3 is TGTGCCAGCAGTTTATCAGGAGTCTCCAGCTCCTACGAGCAGTACTTC.

The chain employs TRBV7-9 and TRBJ2-2; D gene uncertain. CDR1 and CDR2 from the germline V gene are SEHNR and FQNEAQ (reference sequence). The CDR3 spans 14 residues. V was clipped by 1 base and J by 3 bases, with 6 bases between them. The CDR3 coding sequence is TGTGCCAGCAGCTTAGGGAGCTACACCGGGGAGCTGTTTTTT. This encodes CASSLGSYTGELFF.

The V call is TRBV5-4, the J call TRBJ2-1; D possibly corresponds to TRBD1 (5 bases). V lost 0 bases to trimming and J lost 6 bases, with 10 bases between them. This CDR3 is 14 amino acids long. CDR1 is SGHNT and CDR2 is YYREEE in the germline V gene (reference sequence). The CDR3 region has the DNA TGTGCCAGCAGCTTGGTAACAGGTCCCAATGAGCAGTTCTTC. Translating gives CASSLVTGPNEQFF.

This clone was recorded once. The chain combines TRBV6-5 with TRBJ2-1; 9 bases align to TRBD1. The CDR3 is made up of 16 amino acids. Germline V gene lookup returns CDR1 MNHEY and CDR2 SVGAGI. J lost 2 bases, V lost 0 bases, and 2 bases had no gene match. CDR3 sequence reads: CASSYSWDRAYNEQFF. CDR3 DNA: TGTGCCAGCAGTTACTCCTGGGACAGGGCCTACAATGAGCAGTTCTTC.

This clone was observed once. The V and J genes are TRBV28 and TRBJ2-7, with 9 bases identical to TRBD1. Trimming took 4 bases from V and 2 from J; bases not matched to a gene: 3. The CDR3 length is 14 residues. Germline V CDR1 and CDR2: MDHEN, SYDVKM. In DNA, the CDR3 is TGTGCCAGCAGTTCGGGACAGGGAGCCTACGAGCAGTACTTC. Amino acids: CASSSGQGAYEQYF.

The chain couples TRBV19 to TRBJ1-1; 8 nucleotides match TRBD1. CDR1 and CDR2 from the germline V gene are LNHDA and SQIVND (reference sequence). CDR3 length: 15 residues. V lost 5 bases, J lost 0 bases, and 5 bases stayed unmatched. CDR3 sequence: CASSLRQGMNTEAFF. DNA of the CDR3: TGTGCCAGTAGTCTGCGACAGGGGATGAACACTGAAGCTTTCTTT.

This clone was picked up one time. The gene calls are TRBV9 and TRBJ1-2; D gene unclear. The CDR3 totals 15 residues. Trimming removed 4 bases from V and 5 bases from J, with 18 bases in between. The V gene's germline CDR1 is SGDLS and CDR2 YYNGEE. DNA of the CDR3: TGTGCCAGCAGCCCGACGCGGGTAACGGCATATGGCTACACCTTC. Translation: CASSPTRVTAYGYTF.

The gene calls are TRBV21-1 and TRBJ1-5; the table names TRBD1, a call not compared with the DNA. TRBV21-1 is noted as a pseudogene. The CDR3 runs to 19 residues. The CDR3 sequence: CASSKEETGGKRSNQPQHF. CDR3 sequence (DNA): TGTGCCAGCAGCAAAGAGGAGACAGGGGGCAAAAGGAGCAATCAGCCCCAGCATTTT.

V gene TRBV30 combines with J gene TRBJ1-6; 7 bases fit TRBD1. Germline loops: CDR1 GTSNPN, CDR2 SVGIG (reference sequence). There are 13 residues in the CDR3. Trimming took 0 bases from V and 11 from J; bases not matched to a gene: 4. This CDR3 reads CAWSVAGGAPLHF. Here the CDR3 DNA reads TGTGCCTGGAGTGTAGCAGGGGGAGCACCCCTCCACTTT.

The chain joins TRBV5-1 to TRBJ2-3; the match to TRBD2 covers 9 bases. The junction had 7 bases not matched to a gene; V was cut back by 2 bases and J by 6 bases. CDR1 and CDR2 (germline): SGHRS, YFSETQ. This CDR3 has 15 amino acids. CDR3 residues: CASSFGGLAADTQYF. For the CDR3, the DNA is TGCGCCAGCAGCTTCGGGGGACTAGCAGCGGATACGCAGTATTTT.

This sequence joins TRBV5-1 and TRBJ1-1, with TRBD1 matching over 7 bases. The V segment lost 0 bases and the J segment 4 bases; nucleotides outside the gene matches: 3. Germline V gene lookup returns CDR1 SGHRS and CDR2 YFSETQ. The CDR3 covers 14 residues. CDR3 sequence: CASSLATGVTEAFF. As DNA, the CDR3 is TGCGCCAGCAGCTTGGCCACAGGGGTCACTGAAGCTTTCTTT.

This clone has just a few counts. This chain uses TRBV6-5 with TRBJ2-7; TRBD2 aligns across 7 bases. The CDR3 is 14 residues long. J gave up 3 bases and V 5 bases, and 7 bases lay outside the gene matches. In germline, CDR1 is MNHEY, CDR2 SVGAGI. The CDR3 is CASSPGGSFYEQYF. The DNA of the CDR3 is TGTGCCAGCAGTCCGGGGGGTAGCTTCTACGAGCAGTACTTC.

This chain links TRBV4-2 with TRBJ2-7; D gene unclear. The CDR3 is made up of 14 amino acids. Germline assignment: CDR1 LGHNA and CDR2 YNFKEQ. V lost 1 base, J lost 1 base, and 8 bases lay in between. The CDR3 coding sequence is TGTGCCAGCAGCCAAGTTCCCAGTTCCTACGAGCAGTACTTC. This sequence encodes CASSQVPSSYEQYF.

The chain carries TRBV12-5 and TRBJ2-3, with 8 bases that match TRBD2. Germline V gene sequence: CDR1 LGHNT, CDR2 FRNRAP. V shed 2 bases and J 1 base; nucleotides not matched to a gene: 14. CDR3 length equals 19 residues. The CDR3 DNA reads TGTGCTAGTGGTTTGTCCGCCGGGGGGGCCCTAGTTCGCACAGATACGCAGTATTTT. Protein: CASGLSAGGALVRTDTQYF.

The rearrangement links TRBV11-1 to TRBJ2-3; perhaps TRBD2 as D (7 bases). The CDR3 is made up of 15 amino acids. V shed 5 bases and J shed 1 base, with 13 bases lying between them. Germline lookup yields CDR1 SGHAT and CDR2 FQDESV (reference sequence). The CDR3 DNA reads TGTGCCAGCAGCCCTCGGGGGGCGGGCACAGATACGCAGTATTTT. Protein sequence: CASSPRGAGTDTQYF.

V and J are TRBV10-1 and TRBJ2-2; TRBD2 might be the D (5 bases). The V gene lost 2 bases and the J gene lost 4 bases, with 14 bases spanning the gap. The CDR3 has 16 residues. Germline CDR1 WNHNN, CDR2 SYGVQD (reference sequence). The CDR3 region is CASSEQSGPGTGELFF. DNA for the CDR3: TGCGCCAGCAGTGAGCAGAGCGGTCCGGGCACCGGGGAGCTGTTTTTT.